Presented here are 6 T cell receptor beta chains from one specimen sequenced in a study of cytomegalovirus exposure and HLA in healthy donors (dated by TCRdb to about 2017). Libraries came from the immunoSEQ multiplex PCR assay. The multiplex PCR relied on a mix of 60 forward primers for TCR Vbeta segments and 13 reverse primers for TCR Jbeta segments. In TCRdb, the immuneACCESS table is reduced to in-frame sequences with V and J assigned. These tables do not hold every clone; where another copy was compared, an unresolved V gene accounts for under half, and the others remain unexplained. This sample lists approximately 140,000 clones; nearly 90% were detected once. The top ten hold 0.4% to 0.55% of the sample. The sequencing input was PBMCs. These receptors all come from a woman in her thirties or forties in good health and CMV-seronegative.

The chain links TRBV7-2 to TRBJ2-2, with TRBD2 matching 12 bases. J lost 1 base, V lost 2 bases, and 2 bases had no gene match. The CDR3 extends over 17 amino acids. Germline CDR1 and CDR2: SGHTA and FQGNSA. The CDR3 is CASSLRGLAGNTGELFF. The CDR3, as DNA: TGTGCCAGCAGCTTAAGGGGACTAGCGGGGAACACCGGGGAGCTGTTTTTT.

The chain uses TRBV30 and TRBJ2-1; 7 positions match TRBD2. CDR1 and CDR2 from the germline V gene are GTSNPN and SVGIG (reference sequence). The V segment lost 4 bases and the J segment 7 bases; nucleotides outside the gene matches: 1. This CDR3 contains 11 residues. CDR3 region: CAWTGGNEQFF. The CDR3 bases are TGTGCCTGGACGGGGGGAAATGAGCAGTTCTTC.

As regards this clone: A junction boundary mismatches the germline segment, possibly from a read error. V usage is TRBV7-9 and J usage is TRBJ1-2; perhaps TRBD1 as D (6 bases). Germline CDR1 reads SEHNR; CDR2 reads FQNEAQ (reference sequence). The CDR3 totals 12 residues. The CDR3 region is CSSSLDQGSYTF. As DNA, the CDR3 is TGTTCCAGCAGCCTGGATCAGGGGAGCTACACCTTC.

The chain joins TRBV11-2 to TRBJ2-1; maybe TRBD2 (5 bases). CDR1 SGHAT and CDR2 FQNNGV come from the germline V gene. The V and J ends lost 4 bases and 7 bases respectively, with 8 bases between them. The CDR3 is made up of 12 amino acids. CDR3 in amino acids: CASSSRGNEQFF. CDR3 coding DNA: TGTGCCAGCAGCTCGAGAGGGAATGAGCAGTTCTTC. The complete variable domain, with remaining parts taken from reference TRBV11-2 and TRBJ2-1, reads EAGVAQSPRYKIIEKRQSVAFWCNPISGHATLYWYQQILGQGPKLLIQFQNNGVVDDSQLPKDRFSAERLKGVDSTLKIQPAKLEDSAVYLCASSSRGNEQFFGPGTRLTVL.

The genes are TRBV7-9 and TRBJ1-2, with D tentatively TRBD1 (5 bases). Germline-derived CDR1 and CDR2 are SEHNR and FQNEAQ (reference sequence). Trimming took off 3 bases at V and 6 bases at J, with 11 bases between the two ends. The CDR3 consists of 13 residues. Here the CDR3 DNA reads TGTGCCAGCAGCTTTCGGCCGACAGATGGCTACACCTTC. Translated, it gives CASSFRPTDGYTF.

The rearrangement uses TRBV5-1 and TRBJ2-3, with a tentative D call TRBD2 (6 bases). The CDR3 loop spans 13 amino acids. Trimming left V 4 bases short and J 5 bases short, with 11 bases between. Germline CDR1 and CDR2: SGHRS and YFSETQ. DNA of the CDR3: TGCGCCAGCAGCCCCCCGGAGGGAGATACGCAGTATTTT. Its translation: CASSPPEGDTQYF.